The clone carrying this TCR beta chain has ten or more counts. Its antigen remains unidentified. This record belongs to a study of neurological immune-mediated disorders. Sequencing of 15-18 subjects in each run yielded over 180 million TCR-beta sequences. TCRdb redid the calling of the 5' RACE reads with MiXCR, one entry per CDR3 protein. The sample contains about 88,000 distinct CDR3 sequences, roughly 4% of which appear only once. A total of 2 million PBMCs stored at -80 degrees C provided the unsorted libraries. Broader study findings: Neither clinical nor MRI features were associated with the multiple sclerosis repertoire cluster.

Looked up from germline, CDR1 is SGHDT and CDR2 is YYEEEE. This CDR3 region has 14 residues. V was clipped by 0 bases and J by 1 base, with 4 bases between them. The TCR sequence derives from a woman aged 18 to 35 with multiple sclerosis. The rearrangement joins TRBV5-6 to TRBJ2-2; no reliable D call. The sequenced sample was PBMCs. The CDR3 DNA reads as TGTGCCAGCAGCTTGGACAGGAACACCGGGGAGCTGTTTTTT. It is translated as CASSLDRNTGELFF.